This T cell receptor (beta chain) stems from a study of cytomegalovirus exposure and HLA in healthy donors listed by TCRdb under 2017. General notes on the study: According to an earlier analysis of 450 to 650 of the donors, some 180 million T cells yielded 100 million or so unique TCR beta sequences and approximately 280 Gb of sequence data. About 280 gigabases of sequencing data and roughly 80 million unique TCR sequences made up an early release that covered several hundred HLA-typed donors. The genetic ancestry cluster associated with self-reported Caucasian donors included about four fifths of the roughly 360 genotyped donors. The study was designed to test whether signatures of past pathogen exposure could be identified by cataloging public T cell receptors. The study profiled the T cell repertoires of hundreds of subjects by immunosequencing and related them to cytomegalovirus serostatus. Along with the roughly 700-subject first cohort, a separate validation cohort of some 130 different subjects was used. The study combined high-throughput TCR immunosequencing, statistical association of individual TCRs with disease status, and machine learning to predict cytomegalovirus infection status. A later analysis re-examined previously published TCR beta repertoires from more than 600 donors and added high-resolution HLA genotyping to investigate patterns of TCR occurrence. In the later analysis, no new phenotypic data were used to find candidate immune exposures; instead, reliance was placed on TCR beta sequences and their occurrence across donors. An earlier analysis of around 580 of the donors used high-throughput TCR beta sequencing to judge whether each TCR beta V gene segment behaved as functional or pseudogenic. Donor age, sex, ethnicity and CMV serostatus were collected together with the repertoire data. A later genetic analysis used genome-wide SNP genotypes for about 60% of the roughly 670 donors, treating that subset as a discovery cohort. Every repertoire in the discovery cohort had been generated on one and the same sequencing platform. Both class I and class II loci were covered by HLA typing, at four-digit resolution. The number of donors typed differed by locus, with 629-630 for A, B, C, DRB1 and DQB1, about 500 for DQA1, nearly 610 for DPA1, and about 450 for DPB1. A few DR-DQ haplotypes were treated as single units for association and clustering because of strong linkage in the cohort. Across under 500 genotyped donors of the cohort, an average of about 240,000 unique TCR beta nucleotide sequences per donor were sequenced, and roughly a sixth of those sequences were non-productive. The paper's findings and limits, for the study overall: According to a later analysis, most CMV-associated TCR beta chains appeared to be HLA-restricted, and the HLA associations seemed to be driven largely by CMV exposure. The presence/absence analyses assumed that sequencing depth was roughly uniform across donors, and that assumption may not be true. Some IMGT-functional V segments, including TRBV6-2 and TRBV6-3, could not be distinguished by the 87-base-pair reads and were therefore excluded. Because HLA typing was unavailable for some donors at each locus, only the typed subset was used in association tests. A later analysis reported that several top co-occurrence clusters appeared linked to parvovirus B19, influenza, CMV and Epstein-Barr virus. A further reported finding was that TCR beta sequences accurately predicted the HLA-A and HLA-B alleles for most subjects in the first cohort. A total of some 180 TCR beta chains were listed by the study as associated with cytomegalovirus. About 17 rarely observed V segments, including chromosome 9 orphons, were excluded from the earlier analysis of just under 600 of the donors because counts were too low. The only immune exposure information available for the cohort was CMV serostatus. A few of the identified cytomegalovirus-associated TCR beta chains were confirmed in vitro to be specific for cytomegalovirus antigens. In a later genetic analysis, fewer N-insertions in productive TCRs were reported among donors in an Asian-associated ancestry cluster than the approximately 710-donor mean. In a later analysis, the rate of TCR association differed among HLA loci, with DRB1 alleles having the most associated TCRs and HLA-C alleles having the fewest. In a later genetic analysis, a missense DCLRE1C variant was associated with V-gene and J-gene trimming of TCR beta chains, and the association was replicated in an independent cohort. Strong co-occurrence of HLA alleles, especially DR and DQ, made assigning TCR associations to individual alleles difficult. In a later analysis, 16,951 TCR beta sequences were associated with specific HLA alleles at a false discovery rate of 0.05. The classifier was reported to diagnose cytomegalovirus status with high specificity and sensitivity in both the original and validation cohorts. In an earlier analysis of roughly 500 of the donors, most TCR beta V segments appeared in productive rearrangements about 87% or about 30% of the time, broadly matching IMGT annotations. Correlated functional status among segregating V segments might be attributable to linkage disequilibrium, but an unknown experimental factor could not be ruled out. The cohort was sequenced for TCR beta chains only, and without alpha or paired-chain data the features that could be detected were limited. A later analysis found that HLA-associated TCR beta chains were more clonally expanded and had lower generation probabilities than equally common non-associated chains. Across donors, most TCR sequences were observed very rarely, whereas some public TCRs were present in many individuals. The authors suggested that the approach could potentially be extended to other disease states and immunological phenotypes. A group of highly shared sequence variants was considered likely to be a technical artifact of the sequencing pipeline.

Library generation was performed with the immunoSEQ multiplex PCR assay. A mixture of 60 forward primers for TCR Vbeta segments and 13 reverse primers for TCR Jbeta segments was used in the multiplex PCR. Amplification of the CDR3 region of rearranged TCR beta genes was performed with a multiplex PCR assay on genomic DNA. Amplified TCR beta libraries were sequenced as 87-base-pair reads on the Illumina HiSeq System. The authors processed their data as follows. In a later analysis, tens of millions of unique TCR beta chains were counted across the roughly 610 repertoires, and roughly 10 million of these chains were shared by at least two donors. To remove PCR and sequencing errors, raw reads were error-corrected and collapsed into unique sequences using a nearest-neighbor algorithm that merged closely related sequences. To assign V, D and J gene segments, CDR3 sequences were aligned to IMGT reference sequences. For a sequence to be retained, a match of at least six nucleotides to both a V gene segment and a J gene segment was required. A rearrangement counted as productive if the CDR3 had no stop codons and remained in frame with V and J, and every other rearrangement counted as non-productive. Following IMGT convention, CDR3 was defined as the stretch from the second conserved V-encoded cysteine up to the conserved J-encoded phenylalanine. The earlier analysis of 587 of the donors excluded sequences that lacked an unambiguous match to a single V gene segment. In an earlier analysis of about 590 of the donors, a V segment was called functional when productive rearrangements were above 56.7%, and segregating when the standard deviation between donors exceeded 5%. To diagnose cytomegalovirus status from the catalog of TCR beta chain sequences, a statistical classification framework was built. V and J gene assignment, in a later analysis, came from comparing TCR nucleotide sequences with IMGT/GENE-DB human TR gene sequences. The TCRdist pipeline was used in a later analysis to assign CDR3 sequences and most-parsimonious VDJ recombination scenarios. In a later analysis, every TCR beta chain was defined by the combination of its CDR3 amino acid sequence and its V-gene family, and reads without a unique V-gene family were dropped. A later analysis removed 592 highly shared, low-generation-probability nucleotide sequences to deal with suspected cross-contamination and a sequencing artifact. For each public chain, a later analysis derived a clonal expansion index from normalized ranks of inferred template counts within each repertoire. In a later analysis, generation probabilities were computed with a VDJ recombination model fitted to out-of-frame rearrangements, and the resulting probabilities were checked against IGoR. A later analysis scored TCR-TCR, TCR-HLA and TCR-CMV co-occurrence with hypergeometric tests, applying a repertoire-size bias correction to TCR pairs. In a later analysis, false discovery rates were estimated by permuting HLA or CMV assignments 20 times. In a later analysis, co-occurring TCRs were grouped using DBSCAN, with TCRdist sequence similarity added in when clustering inside HLA-allele-positive subsets. Repertoires with fewer than 30,000 or more than 120,000 public chains were left out of co-occurrence clustering, as were five repertoires with anomalous nucleotide sharing. Imported from immuneACCESS, the table was reduced by TCRdb to in-frame sequences with V and J called. These copies leave out some clones; in studies compared against another copy, an unresolved V gene accounts for under half, and the cause of the remainder is not known. V, J and clone size reflect that table, while D and trimming were determined from the DNA. Counted in this sample were roughly 90,000 clones; roughly four fifths of them appeared once. The top ten clones comprise 3% to 3.5% of the sample.

The cohort was made up of about 670 healthy bone marrow donors. At the time of sampling, all cohort members were nominally healthy, though unrecorded immune exposures were likely present. The donor tested CMV seropositive, placing the donor among the roughly 270 seropositive members of the cohort. Every donor gave a peripheral blood sample, and the peripheral blood mononuclear cells from that sample were used for TCR beta sequencing. The Qiagen DNeasy Blood Extraction Kit was used to extract genomic DNA from the blood cell samples. Concerning this clone itself: Its binding antigen is unknown. The input lacks base qualities; no much larger clone sits a single base away.

There are 13 amino acids in the CDR3, from cysteine to phenylalanine inclusive. Of all the DNA, just the CDR3 is kept, 39 bases in frame from base 1. CDR1 and CDR2, looked up from the germline V gene (reference sequence), are MNHNY and SVGAGI. V drops 8 bases and J drops 0 bases, leaving 10 bases in between. Sequencing was performed on PBMCs. The rearrangement combines TRBV6-6 with TRBJ1-1; tentative D gene TRBD1, with 6 bases matching. This TCR was recovered from a man younger than 40 in good health and CMV-seropositive. The DNA sequence reads TGTGCCAGCTCGGACAGCATGAACACTGAAGCTTTCTTT. This codes for CASSDSMNTEAFF.